The 27 T cell receptor beta chains below come from one sample, sequenced in a study of T cell responses to AZD1222 COVID-19 vaccine. Clones were sequenced by immunoSEQ multiplex PCR, and TCRdb holds only the in-frame ones, with some missing. The sample lists some 110,000 clones; over 75% were seen once. The sample here was peripheral blood, taken on day 0 of AZD1222 vaccination. These receptor sequences come from an adult in good health.

This clone was found once. The chain recombines TRBV7-8 with TRBJ2-1; possible D gene TRBD2, 7 bases. Per the germline V gene, CDR1 is SGHVS and CDR2 is FQNEAQ. V was cut by 5 bases and J by 2 bases, with 16 bases left in between. This CDR3 contains 16 residues. The CDR3 region is CASSPREGEAYNEQFF. The CDR3 bases are TGTGCCAGCAGCCCGAGGGAGGGGGAAGCCTACAATGAGCAGTTCTTC.

The chain uses TRBV4-1 and TRBJ2-2; D possibly corresponds to TRBD1 (5 bases). CDR1 and CDR2 from the germline V gene are MGHRA and YSYEKL. This CDR3 has 18 amino acids. Deletions cut 0 bases from V and 2 bases from J, with 16 bases between. The chain's CDR3 is CASSQDLRGFSNTGELFF. The CDR3 region has the DNA TGCGCCAGCAGCCAAGATCTAAGGGGTTTCTCCAACACCGGGGAGCTGTTTTTT.

This rearrangement joins TRBV5-1 to TRBJ2-7; possible D gene TRBD1, 6 bases. The CDR3 length is 15 residues. The V gene's germline CDR1 is SGHRS and CDR2 YFSETQ. V was cut by 4 bases and J by 7 bases, with 21 bases left in between. The CDR3 DNA is TGCGCCAGCAGCCAGACCGGGACACGGGTCGGGGAGCAGTACTTC. Amino acids: CASSQTGTRVGEQYF. Based on the CDR3 plus reference TRBV5-1 and TRBJ2-7, the full variable domain is KAGVTQTPRYLIKTRGQQVTLSCSPISGHRSVSWYQQTPGQGLQFLFEYFSETQRNKGNFPGRFSGRQFSNSRSEMNVSTLELGDSALYLCASSQTGTRVGEQYFGPGTRLTVT.

The chain joins TRBV10-3 to TRBJ1-2, with D hard to call. Trimming stripped 0 bases from V and 0 bases from J, with 17 bases between. From germline, CDR1 is ENHRY and CDR2 SYGVKD. The CDR3 extends over 18 amino acids. In nucleotides, the CDR3 is TGTGCCATCAGTGAGTCCTCTTACAGCCCTCGACCTAACTATGGCTACACCTTC. Its protein product is CAISESSYSPRPNYGYTF.

The CDR3 coding sequence is TGTGCCAGCAGCGTTACAGGTAACACTGAAGCTTTCTTT. This gives the protein CASSVTGNTEAFF. The chain carries TRBV9 and TRBJ1-1; D may be TRBD1 (5 bases). Germline values: CDR1 SGDLS, CDR2 YYNGEE. CDR3 length equals 13 residues. The V end lost 2 bases, the J end lost 2 bases, and 7 bases lay between the germline ends.

The chain recombines TRBV11-2 with TRBJ2-7; D is ambiguous. This CDR3 has 12 amino acids. Trimming pared 1 base from V and 5 bases from J, leaving 6 bases between. Germline lookup yields CDR1 SGHAT and CDR2 FQNNGV. In DNA, the CDR3 is TGTGCCAGCAGCTTAGGCCCCCACGAGCAGTACTTC. It encodes CASSLGPHEQYF.

V gene TRBV7-2 combines with J gene TRBJ1-1; 7 bases fit TRBD1. The V gene's germline CDR1 is SGHTA and CDR2 FQGNSA. Trimming took 1 base from V and 10 from J; bases not matched to a gene: 9. There are 14 residues in the CDR3. The CDR3 here is CASSLETGARIAFF. The DNA of the CDR3 is TGTGCCAGCAGCTTAGAAACAGGGGCTCGGATAGCTTTCTTT.

CDR3 protein: CASRGEGDRTEAFF. CDR3 nucleotide sequence: TGTGCCAGCAGAGGCGAAGGGGACAGAACTGAAGCTTTCTTT. The chain is built from TRBV6-4 and TRBJ1-1, with TRBD1 identical over 7 bases. V was pared by 6 bases and J by 5 bases, with 9 bases of the junction left unmatched. The germline V gene has CDR1 MRHNA and CDR2 SNTAGT. The CDR3 runs to 14 residues.

V is TRBV5-6 and J is TRBJ2-2, with 8 bases identical to TRBD1. Per the germline V gene, CDR1 is SGHDT and CDR2 is YYEEEE. J lost 4 bases, V lost 3 bases, and 11 bases had no gene match. This CDR3 comprises 17 residues. CDR3 nucleotide sequence: TGTGCCAGCAGCTCCATGACAGGGGAGTTCGGCACCGGGGAGCTGTTTTTT. Protein product: CASSSMTGEFGTGELFF.

The chain couples TRBV12-2 to TRBJ2-5; the table's D call of TRBD1 was not tested on the DNA. TRBV12-2 constitutes a pseudogene. The CDR3 runs to 18 residues. CDR3 sequence reads: CASRLIPKDRGREETQYF. In nucleotides, the CDR3 is TGTGCAAGTCGCTTAATACCAAAAGACAGGGGTCGGGAAGAGACCCAGTACTTC.

The chain carries TRBV10-3 and TRBJ1-2, with D uncertain. Germline CDR1 and CDR2: ENHRY and SYGVKD. Trimming shortened V by 4 bases and J by 4 bases, and 10 bases separated the two germline ends. The CDR3 covers 13 residues. The chain's CDR3 is CAISVGQSYGYTF. CDR3 nucleotide sequence: TGTGCCATCAGTGTTGGGCAGTCCTATGGCTACACCTTC.

The rearrangement uses TRBV27 and TRBJ1-2, with TRBD1 matching over 7 bases. The V and J ends lost 2 bases and 4 bases, in that order; junction bases with no gene match: 4. In germline, CDR1 is MNHEY, CDR2 SMNVEV (reference sequence). This CDR3 spans 14 amino acids. The CDR3 reads CASSLKGGGYGYTF. Here the CDR3 DNA reads TGTGCCAGCAGTTTAAAAGGGGGCGGCTATGGCTACACCTTC.

With respect to this clone: Germline and junction disagree at one end, which may indicate a read error. This chain joins TRBV28 and TRBJ1-5; D gene unclear. The CDR3 is 15 amino acids. CDR1 is MDHEN and CDR2 is SYDVKM in the germline V gene. For the CDR3, the DNA is TGTGCCACCAGTATAACGGGGAACGGCAATCAGCCCCAGCATTTT. Translation gives CATSITGNGNQPQHF.

This clone was detected only once. V and J are TRBV28 and TRBJ1-5, with TRBD1 identical over 7 bases. CDR1 is MDHEN and CDR2 is SYDVKM in the germline V gene. The V segment lost 1 base and the J segment 15 bases; nucleotides outside the gene matches: 12. CDR3 length: 14 amino acids. The CDR3 sequence: CASSLYRQTGVLHF. CDR3 nucleotide sequence: TGTGCCAGCAGTTTATATAGACAAACAGGGGTGTTGCATTTT.

This sequence joins TRBV5-1 and TRBJ1-1, with D perhaps matching TRBD1 (5 bases). The CDR3 length is 16 residues. V lost 4 bases and J lost 0, with 16 bases in between. Germline V gene lookup returns CDR1 SGHRS and CDR2 YFSETQ. The CDR3 DNA reads TGCGCCAGCAGCCCTCGGCCCCAGGACATGAACACTGAAGCTTTCTTT. Translating gives CASSPRPQDMNTEAFF.

V is TRBV6-5 and J is TRBJ2-2; D ambiguous. CDR1 and CDR2 (germline): MNHEY, SVGAGI. Trimming pared 5 bases from V and 7 bases from J, leaving 11 bases between. This CDR3 has 13 residues. The CDR3 here is CASSPTTRGELFF. In nucleotides, the CDR3 is TGTGCCAGCAGTCCTACGACCCGCGGGGAGCTGTTTTTT.

In this sample, this clone turned up once. The rearrangement joins TRBV9 to TRBJ2-6; 11 bases agree with TRBD1. The CDR3 spans 18 residues. CDR1 and CDR2 from the germline V gene are SGDLS and YYNGEE. With 4 bases clipped from V and 1 base from J, the junction kept 7 bases outside the gene matches. CDR3 loop: CASSFRDRGVSGANVLTF. DNA for the CDR3: TGTGCCAGCAGCTTTCGGGACAGGGGGGTTTCTGGGGCCAACGTCCTGACTTTC.

V is TRBV7-9 and J is TRBJ2-7, with D perhaps assigned TRBD1 or TRBD2 (5 bases each). CDR1 and CDR2 (germline): SEHNR, FQNEAQ (reference sequence). V lost 4 bases and J 9 bases, leaving 19 bases between the germline ends. The CDR3 loop spans 14 amino acids. CDR3 coding DNA: TGTGCCAGCAGCTCCCAGTTCGGGGCAACGTCGCAGTACTTC. This gives the protein CASSSQFGATSQYF.

The genes are TRBV4-3 and TRBJ2-2, with D possibly TRBD1 on 6 matching bases. The CDR3 extends over 18 amino acids. Germline CDR1 LGHNA, CDR2 YSLEER. V dropped 3 bases and J dropped 4 bases, with 21 bases sitting between them. DNA of the CDR3: TGCGCCAGCAGCCATTGGGGACACCTCATCCCTGGCACCGGGGAGCTGTTTTTT. Amino acid sequence: CASSHWGHLIPGTGELFF.

This chain connects TRBV6-2 or TRBV6-3 to TRBJ1-5; TRBD1 might be the D (6 bases). V lost 6 bases and J 6 bases, leaving 15 bases between the germline ends. CDR3 length equals 14 residues. CDR1 and CDR2 (germline): MNHEY, SVGEGT. CDR3 sequence: CASSPGVSVQPQHF. DNA for the CDR3: TGTGCCAGCAGCCCAGGGGTTTCAGTTCAGCCCCAGCATTTT.

This clone is a singleton in its sample. This chain links TRBV7-2 with TRBJ1-2; unclear D gene. The CDR3 has 12 residues. Germline loops: CDR1 SGHTA, CDR2 FQGNSA. V shed 7 bases and J shed 0 bases, with 6 bases lying between them. The CDR3 protein is CASTPTNYGYTF. Written as DNA, the CDR3 is TGTGCCAGCACCCCTACTAACTATGGCTACACCTTC.

The V gene is TRBV3-1 (or the pseudogene TRBV3-2), the J gene TRBJ1-6; D call uncertain. Trimming took off 4 bases at V and 7 bases at J, with 20 bases between the two ends. CDR3 length equals 17 residues. Germline loops: CDR1 LGHDT, CDR2 YNNKEL (reference sequence). CDR3 nucleotide sequence: TGTGCCAGCAGCCCCCGGGTAACAGCCCTCCTAAATTCACCCCTCCACTTT. It encodes CASSPRVTALLNSPLHF.

The rearrangement uses TRBV5-6 and TRBJ1-1; D is ambiguous. CDR3 length: 12 amino acids. The V gene lost 3 bases and the J gene lost 2 bases, with 5 bases spanning the gap. Germline V gene sequence: CDR1 SGHDT, CDR2 YYEEEE. The DNA for the CDR3 is TGTGCCAGCAGCTCGGGAAACACTGAAGCTTTCTTT. It yields the protein CASSSGNTEAFF.

The gene calls are TRBV27 and TRBJ2-7; D uncertain. The germline V and J ends were trimmed by 8 bases and 5 bases, with 19 bases remaining between them. The CDR3 length is 14 residues. Germline V gene sequence: CDR1 MNHEY, CDR2 SMNVEV (reference sequence). The CDR3 DNA is TGTGCCAGCTGGAGTTGGGGATCCGTCGACGAGCAGTACTTC. It codes for CASWSWGSVDEQYF.

This clone was seen a few times. The rearrangement joins TRBV4-3 to TRBJ2-7; D uncertain. The V end lost 6 bases, the J end lost 0 bases, and 15 bases lay between the germline ends. Germline V CDR1 and CDR2: LGHNA, YSLEER. The CDR3 has 15 residues. The CDR3 spells CASSPTTSHSYEQYF. CDR3 DNA sequence: TGCGCCAGCAGTCCTACAACATCCCACTCCTACGAGCAGTACTTC.

The CDR3 bases are TGTGCCAGCAGTGAAGCGTGGCAGGGAAAGACCCAGTACTTC. Translated, it gives CASSEAWQGKTQYF. V is TRBV2 and J is TRBJ2-5; TRBD1 might be the D (5 bases). Trimming left V 0 bases short and J 6 bases short, with 11 bases between. The germline CDR1 and CDR2 sequences are SNHLY and FYNNEI. The CDR3 runs to 14 residues.

This clone was found once. V gene TRBV7-8 combines with J gene TRBJ2-4, with D unclear. Per the germline V gene, CDR1 is SGHVS and CDR2 is FQNEAQ. The CDR3 length is 12 residues. V was clipped by 5 bases and J by 10 bases, with 12 bases between them. The CDR3 reads CASSEGVGIQYF. DNA for the CDR3: TGTGCCAGCAGCGAAGGTGTGGGGATTCAGTACTTC.